This T cell receptor beta chain was obtained from a study of T-cell reconstitution after alpha-beta-depleted transplantation in children. This clonotype appeared a few times. Its target is not known. The library targeted TCRbeta and was prepared with unique molecular identifiers. MiXCR, run by TCRdb on the PCR reads, gives a single entry per CDR3 protein. The table includes 780,000 or so distinct CDR3 sequences, about 15% detected once. V lost 1 base to trimming and J lost 4 bases, with 9 bases between them. This CDR3 region has 14 residues. CDR1 and CDR2 from the germline V gene are SGHRS and YFSETQ. The study, taken as a whole, reports: Most T-cell counts and diversity one year after the transplant came from T cells that were newly produced.

The rearrangement joins TRBV5-1 to TRBJ1-3; D gene uncertain. The sequence was obtained from a male patient aged 10 to 17 who had a stem cell transplant for acute lymphoblastic leukemia, so the T cells may come from the graft donor. The sequenced sample was PBMCs, mostly from graft donor cells, obtained 360 days after TCRalphabeta/CD19-depleted stem cell transplant. CDR3 loop: CASSLPGFGNTIYF. DNA of the CDR3: TGCGCCAGCAGCTTGCCGGGGTTCGGAAACACCATATATTTT.